This T cell receptor (beta chain) derives from a study of identifying expanded T cells in peripheral blood. Sequencing was performed with immunoSEQ multiplex PCR; in TCRdb, only in-frame clones are kept and a portion is missing. The data contain about 100,000 clones, roughly 88% of them seen just once; the ten biggest clones take up 4.5% to 6.5%. The CDR3 consists of 15 residues. Germline loops: CDR1 MNHNS, CDR2 SASEGT. V dropped 2 bases and J dropped 0 bases, with 10 bases sitting between them. Sequencing was performed on blood. This chain uses TRBV6-1 with TRBJ1-2; D is ambiguous. This TCR was sampled from a person between 18 and 70 years old in good health. The CDR3, as DNA: TGTGCCAGCAGTGAACCGACGGGGACTAACTATGGCTACACCTTC. This gives the protein CASSEPTGTNYGYTF.